The next 22 T cell receptor beta chains were all read from a single sample in a study of blood T cell repertoires in COVID-19. Data came from immunoSEQ multiplex PCR; TCRdb stores just in-frame clones and leaves some out. The sample has 60,000 to 70,000 clones; around 86% are singletons. The sequenced sample consisted of peripheral blood. The receptors stem from a woman aged 60-75 years with acute or convalescent COVID-19.

The chain couples TRBV6-5 to TRBJ2-1, with TRBD2 identical over 11 bases. This CDR3 contains 15 residues. V dropped 7 bases and J dropped 2; count of bases not matched to a gene: 4. CDR1 and CDR2 from the germline V gene are MNHEY and SVGAGI. This CDR3 is CASNSGLAAYNEQFF. Written as DNA, the CDR3 is TGTGCCAGCAATTCGGGACTAGCGGCCTACAATGAGCAGTTCTTC.

The chain combines TRBV3-1 (or the pseudogene TRBV3-2) with TRBJ2-1; weak D call: TRBD1 (6 bases). The germline V gene has CDR1 LGHDT and CDR2 YNNKEL (reference sequence). The CDR3 loop spans 12 amino acids. V lost 4 bases to trimming and J lost 7 bases, with 8 bases between them. The CDR3 here is CASSRTGNEQFF. The CDR3 nucleotides are TGTGCCAGCAGCCGAACAGGGAATGAGCAGTTCTTC.

The genes are TRBV7-9 and TRBJ1-1; TRBD1 is a possible D gene (5 bases). V was shortened by 7 bases and J by 4 bases, with 13 bases between the two germline ends. CDR3 length: 13 amino acids. From germline, CDR1 is SEHNR and CDR2 FQNEAQ (reference sequence). As DNA, the CDR3 is TGTGCCAGCAATGGGGGGGTGGTCACTGAAGCTTTCTTT. The encoded protein is CASNGGVVTEAFF.

The V and J genes are TRBV5-1 and TRBJ2-7; TRBD2 aligns across 7 bases. The germline V gene encodes CDR1 SGHRS and CDR2 YFSETQ. The CDR3 is 17 residues long. V shed 7 bases, J shed 3 bases, and the junction held 19 bases outside the gene matches. As DNA, the CDR3 is TGCGCCAGCGGCGGCGGGAGTCATTCCAACGTAGGCTACGAGCAGTACTTC. Its translation: CASGGGSHSNVGYEQYF.

The chain uses TRBV6-5 and TRBJ1-2, with D perhaps TRBD1 (5 bases). V dropped 7 bases and J dropped 4 bases, with 13 bases sitting between them. The germline gives CDR1 MNHEY, CDR2 SVGAGI. The CDR3 totals 13 residues. The CDR3 nucleotides are TGTGCCAGCACTTTGACAGCGTCCTATGGCTACACCTTC. Its protein is CASTLTASYGYTF.

The rearrangement links TRBV24-1 to TRBJ1-5; 7 bases match TRBD1. With V trimmed by 3 bases and J by 0 bases, 7 bases remained unmatched. From germline, CDR1 is KGHDR and CDR2 SFDVKD. The CDR3 length is 17 residues. The CDR3 DNA follows: TGTGCCACCAGTGATCCGAGGGACAGCGGTAGCAATCAGCCCCAGCATTTT. Its protein is CATSDPRDSGSNQPQHF.

The gene calls are TRBV28 and TRBJ1-2; D is perhaps TRBD1 (6 bases). Germline CDR1 reads MDHEN; CDR2 reads SYDVKM. V was cut by 7 bases and J by 5 bases, with 11 bases left in between. The CDR3 length is 12 residues. CDR3 sequence reads: CASTRDIYGYTF. The CDR3 region has the DNA TGTGCCAGCACCAGGGACATTTATGGCTACACCTTC.

The rearrangement links TRBV11-2 to TRBJ1-4; 9 positions agree with TRBD1. This CDR3 has 13 amino acids. CDR1 SGHAT and CDR2 FQNNGV come from the germline V gene. The trim removed 6 bases at V and 8 bases at J, leaving 4 bases unmatched. The CDR3 reads CASRQGAREKLFF. Here the CDR3 DNA reads TGTGCCAGCAGACAGGGGGCGAGGGAAAAACTGTTTTTT.

The chain uses TRBV28 and TRBJ1-5; 7 bases align to TRBD1. This CDR3 contains 16 residues. With 7 bases clipped from V and 6 bases from J, the junction kept 15 bases outside the gene matches. Germline CDR1 is MDHEN and CDR2 is SYDVKM. CDR3 sequence: CASIGANQGGGQPQHF. CDR3 sequence (DNA): TGTGCCAGCATCGGAGCCAATCAGGGGGGAGGTCAGCCCCAGCATTTT.

V and J are TRBV9 and TRBJ2-7; TRBD2 agrees at 10 bases. CDR3 length equals 15 residues. Germline CDR1 is SGDLS and CDR2 is YYNGEE. V shed 0 bases, J shed 3 bases, and the junction held 3 bases outside the gene matches. The CDR3 DNA sequence: TGTGCCAGCAGCGTAGGGCTAGCGGGAGTCTACGAGCAGTACTTC. It is translated as CASSVGLAGVYEQYF.

This chain joins TRBV4-1 and TRBJ2-7; D is possibly TRBD1 (5 bases). The germline V and J ends were trimmed by 2 bases and 4 bases, with 21 bases remaining between them. The CDR3 sequence is 17 residues long. Germline CDR1 is MGHRA and CDR2 is YSYEKL. The CDR3 reads CASSQTYDPRQRYEQYF. CDR3 DNA sequence: TGCGCCAGCAGCCAAACGTACGATCCGAGACAGAGGTACGAGCAGTACTTC.

This chain joins TRBV20-1 and TRBJ1-2; TRBD1 aligns across 8 bases. After removal of 3 bases from V and 7 bases from J, the junction contained 7 bases not matched to a gene. The CDR3 is 13 amino acids. Germline V gives CDR1 DFQATT, CDR2 SNEGSKA (reference sequence). The CDR3 loop reads CSASPGQGFGYTF. In DNA, the CDR3 is TGCAGTGCTAGTCCAGGACAGGGATTTGGCTACACCTTC.

The J gene is TRBJ2-7, the V gene TRBV20-1, with D possibly TRBD2 on 6 matching bases. Trimming left V 7 bases short and J 3 bases short, with 10 bases between. Germline CDR1 DFQATT, CDR2 SNEGSKA (reference sequence). The CDR3 runs 11 residues. CDR3 in DNA: TGCAGTGGGGGGGAGTACTACGAGCAGTACTTC. Translated, it gives CSGGEYYEQYF.

Here the CDR3 DNA reads TGTGCCAGCAGCAACCGGGACAGGGGATTGGACTACTATGGCTACACCTTC. It specifies CASSNRDRGLDYYGYTF. This chain uses TRBV21-1 with TRBJ1-2; the tabulated D call, TRBD1, remains unverified against the DNA. TRBV21-1 is given as a pseudogene. The CDR3 contains 17 residues.

The chain recombines TRBV21-1 with TRBJ1-4; TRBD1 reflects the table's D call only, with no check against the DNA. TRBV21-1 is shown as a pseudogene. CDR3 length: 18 amino acids. CDR3 DNA sequence: TGTGCCAGCAGCAAAGTAGTTCCAGACAGTCTAACTAATGAAAAACTGTTTTTT. It translates to CASSKVVPDSLTNEKLFF.

The chain employs TRBV4-2 and TRBJ1-6, with TRBD1 as a possible D gene (5 bases). Germline V CDR1 and CDR2: LGHNA, YNFKEQ. V lost 4 bases and J 8 bases, leaving 18 bases between the germline ends. This CDR3 is 16 amino acids long. The CDR3 DNA reads as TGTGCCAGCAGCCTCTCACGGGGGGAACGATATTCACCCCTCCACTTT. This gives the protein CASSLSRGERYSPLHF.

The J gene is TRBJ1-3, the V gene TRBV7-2, with 7 bases lining up with TRBD1. The germline CDR1 and CDR2 sequences are SGHTA and FQGNSA. This CDR3 has 15 residues. V was pared by 6 bases and J by 4 bases, with 9 bases of the junction left unmatched. CDR3 sequence (DNA): TGTGCCAGCAGGGGTGGTGGCAGGGGGGGAAACACCATATATTTT. Amino acid sequence: CASRGGGRGGNTIYF. Full variable domain (remainder filled in from reference TRBV7-2 and TRBJ1-3): GAGVSQSPSNKVTEKGKDVELRCDPISGHTALYWYRQSLGQGLEFLIYFQGNSAPDKSGLPSDRFSAERTGGSVSTLTIQRTQQEDSAVYLCASRGGGRGGNTIYFGEGSWLTVV.

The rearrangement joins TRBV4-2 to TRBJ2-7; tentatively, D is TRBD1 (5 bases). The CDR3 consists of 15 residues. V was pared by 0 bases and J by 7 bases, with 16 bases between. CDR1 is LGHNA, CDR2 YNFKEQ, per germline. CDR3 nucleotides: TGTGCCAGCAGCCAAGATGGAAGGGGTCCGAGGGAGCAGTACTTC. Protein: CASSQDGRGPREQYF.

This rearrangement joins TRBV13 to TRBJ2-3, with 11 bases aligning to TRBD2. The CDR3 is 17 residues long. After removal of 5 bases from V and 3 bases from J, the junction contained 10 bases not matched to a gene. Per germline, CDR1 PRHDT and CDR2 FYEKMQ (reference sequence). The CDR3 DNA reads as TGTGCCAGCAGCCGGGGACTAGCGGAGTATAGTACAGATACGCAGTATTTT. Its translation is CASSRGLAEYSTDTQYF.

CDR3 loop: CASRPTGSWVNVLTF. CDR3 DNA: TGTGCCAGCAGACCCACAGGGTCTTGGGTCAACGTCCTGACTTTC. The rearrangement uses TRBV27 and TRBJ2-6, with D possibly matching TRBD1 (6 bases). V lost 6 bases and J 9 bases, leaving 18 bases between the germline ends. This CDR3 is built from 15 residues. The germline gives CDR1 MNHEY, CDR2 SMNVEV (reference sequence). Variable domain in full (rest from reference TRBV27 and TRBJ2-6): EAQVTQNPRYLITVTGKKLTVTCSQNMNHEYMSWYRQDPGLGLRQIYYSMNVEVTDKGDVPEGYKVSRKEKRNFPLILESPSPNQTSLYFCASRPTGSWVNVLTFGAGSRLTVL.

The chain couples TRBV28 to TRBJ1-1; tentative D call: TRBD1 (5 bases). Looked up from germline, CDR1 is MDHEN and CDR2 is SYDVKM. V was shortened by 3 bases and J by 8 bases, with 13 bases between the two germline ends. This CDR3 has 13 amino acids. The CDR3 region is CASSLWTRGEAFF. The DNA of the CDR3 is TGTGCCAGCAGTTTGTGGACCCGGGGGGAAGCTTTCTTT.

The genes are TRBV2 and TRBJ1-6, with TRBD1 matching over 9 bases. CDR3 length: 15 residues. With 7 bases clipped from V and 4 bases from J, the junction kept 5 bases outside the gene matches. Germline CDR1 SNHLY, CDR2 FYNNEI. The CDR3 DNA follows: TGTGCCAGCAAATCGGACAGGGGATATAATTCACCCCTCCACTTT. Translation gives CASKSDRGYNSPLHF.